This record looks at one T cell receptor (beta chain) sequence and its context. Produced via immunoSEQ multiplex PCR; TCRdb's table is partial and in-frame only. This table has over 120,000 clones, over 70% appearing once. These data come from a study of blood T cell repertoires in COVID-19. The receptor's source is a woman aged 60-70 years with acute or convalescent COVID-19. The specimen was peripheral blood.

The CDR3 sequence: CASSSSGYQETQYF. The CDR3 DNA follows: TGTGCCAGCAGCTCTTCGGGGTACCAAGAGACCCAGTACTTC. V gene TRBV7-3 combines with J gene TRBJ2-5; D might be TRBD2 (5 bases). CDR1 is SGHTA, CDR2 FQGTGA, per germline. Deletions cut 4 bases from V and 0 bases from J, with 9 bases between. The CDR3 has 14 amino acids. The entire variable domain, with the rest obtained from reference TRBV7-3 and TRBJ2-5, is as follows: GAGVSQTPSNKVTEKGKYVELRCDPISGHTALYWYRQSLGQGPEFLIYFQGTGAADDSGLPNDRFFAVRPEGSVSTLKIQRTERGDSAVYLCASSSSGYQETQYFGPGTRLLVL.